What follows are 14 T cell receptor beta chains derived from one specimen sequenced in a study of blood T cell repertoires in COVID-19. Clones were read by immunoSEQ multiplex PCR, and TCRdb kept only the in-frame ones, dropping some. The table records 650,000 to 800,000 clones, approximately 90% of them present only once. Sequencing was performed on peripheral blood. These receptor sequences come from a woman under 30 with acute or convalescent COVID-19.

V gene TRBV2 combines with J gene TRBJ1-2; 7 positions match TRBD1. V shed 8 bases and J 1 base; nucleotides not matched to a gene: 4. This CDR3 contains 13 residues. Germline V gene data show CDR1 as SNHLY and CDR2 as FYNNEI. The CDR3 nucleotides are TGTGCCAGCGGGACAGTCCTTAACTATGGCTACACCTTC. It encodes CASGTVLNYGYTF.

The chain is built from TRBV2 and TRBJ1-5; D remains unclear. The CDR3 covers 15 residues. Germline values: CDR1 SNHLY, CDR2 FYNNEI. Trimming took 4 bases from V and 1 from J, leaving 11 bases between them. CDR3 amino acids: CASSGSLRSNQPQHF. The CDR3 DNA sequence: TGTGCCAGCAGTGGGAGCCTTAGGAGCAATCAGCCCCAGCATTTT.

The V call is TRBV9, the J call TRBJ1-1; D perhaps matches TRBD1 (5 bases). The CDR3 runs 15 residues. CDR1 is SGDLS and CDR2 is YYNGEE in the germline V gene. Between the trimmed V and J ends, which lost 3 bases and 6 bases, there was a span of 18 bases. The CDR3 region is CASSGAGKGFAEAFF. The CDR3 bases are TGTGCCAGCAGCGGCGCGGGGAAGGGGTTCGCTGAAGCTTTCTTT.

The DNA of the CDR3 is TGCGCCAGCAGCCCCCGGACAGGGGGCCACACCGGGGAGCTGTTTTTT. Translating it yields CASSPRTGGHTGELFF. This chain connects TRBV5-1 to TRBJ2-2; 11 bases agree with TRBD1. The germline gives CDR1 SGHRS, CDR2 YFSETQ. Trimming at V came to 4 bases and at J to 3 bases, leaving 5 bases not matched to a gene. There are 16 residues in the CDR3.

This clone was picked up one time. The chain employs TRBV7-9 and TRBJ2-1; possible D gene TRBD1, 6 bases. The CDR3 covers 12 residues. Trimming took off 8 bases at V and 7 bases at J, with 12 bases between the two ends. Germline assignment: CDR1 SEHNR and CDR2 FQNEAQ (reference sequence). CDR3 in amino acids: CASDRLGNEQFF. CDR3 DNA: TGTGCCAGCGACAGGCTGGGGAATGAGCAGTTCTTC.

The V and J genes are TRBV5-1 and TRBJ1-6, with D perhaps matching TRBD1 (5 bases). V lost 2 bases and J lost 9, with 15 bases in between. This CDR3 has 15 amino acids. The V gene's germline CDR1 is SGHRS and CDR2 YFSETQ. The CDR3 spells CASSFKDQGSSPLHF. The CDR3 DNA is TGCGCCAGCAGCTTTAAGGACCAGGGTAGTTCACCCCTCCACTTT.

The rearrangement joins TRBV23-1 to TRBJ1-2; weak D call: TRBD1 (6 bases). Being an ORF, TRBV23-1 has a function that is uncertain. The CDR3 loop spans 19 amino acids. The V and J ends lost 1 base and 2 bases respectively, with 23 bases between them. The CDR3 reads CASSQYGVRTETVNYGYTF. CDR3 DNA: TGCGCCAGCAGTCAATACGGGGTGAGGACAGAGACCGTCAACTATGGCTACACCTTC.

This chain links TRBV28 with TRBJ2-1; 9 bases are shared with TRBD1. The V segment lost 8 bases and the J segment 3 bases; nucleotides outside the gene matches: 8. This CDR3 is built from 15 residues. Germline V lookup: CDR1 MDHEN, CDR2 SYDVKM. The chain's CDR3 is CASGLAGQGYNEQFF. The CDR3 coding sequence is TGTGCCAGCGGGCTTGCGGGACAGGGCTACAATGAGCAGTTCTTC.

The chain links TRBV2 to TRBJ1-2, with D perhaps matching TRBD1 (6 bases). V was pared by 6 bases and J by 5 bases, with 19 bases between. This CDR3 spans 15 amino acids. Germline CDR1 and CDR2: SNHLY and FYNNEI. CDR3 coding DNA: TGTGCCAGCAGGATCCACCGGGGGGGCGATTATGGCTACACCTTC. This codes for CASRIHRGGDYGYTF. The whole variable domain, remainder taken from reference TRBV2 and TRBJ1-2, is EPEVTQTPSHQVTQMGQEVILRCVPISNHLYFYWYRQILGQKVEFLVSFYNNEISEKSEIFDDQFSVERPDGSNFTLKIRSTKLEDSAMYFCASRIHRGGDYGYTFGSGTRLTVV.

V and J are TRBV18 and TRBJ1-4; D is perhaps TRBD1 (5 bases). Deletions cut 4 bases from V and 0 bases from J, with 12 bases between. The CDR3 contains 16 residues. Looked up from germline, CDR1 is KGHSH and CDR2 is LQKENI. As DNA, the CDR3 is TGTGCCAGCTCACGGAAAGACAGCACAACTAATGAAAAACTGTTTTTT. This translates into CASSRKDSTTNEKLFF. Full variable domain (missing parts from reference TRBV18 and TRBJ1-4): NAGVMQNPRHLVRRRGQEARLRCSPMKGHSHVYWYRQLPEEGLKFMVYLQKENIIDESGMPKERFSAEFPKEGPSILRIQQVVRGDSAAYFCASSRKDSTTNEKLFFGSGTQLSVL.

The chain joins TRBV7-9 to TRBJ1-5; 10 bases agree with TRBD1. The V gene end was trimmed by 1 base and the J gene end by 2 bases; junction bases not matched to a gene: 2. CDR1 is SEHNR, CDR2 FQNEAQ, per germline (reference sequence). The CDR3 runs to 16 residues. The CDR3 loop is CASSLGDRGGNQPQHF. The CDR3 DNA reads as TGTGCCAGCAGCTTAGGGGACAGGGGAGGCAATCAGCCCCAGCATTTT.

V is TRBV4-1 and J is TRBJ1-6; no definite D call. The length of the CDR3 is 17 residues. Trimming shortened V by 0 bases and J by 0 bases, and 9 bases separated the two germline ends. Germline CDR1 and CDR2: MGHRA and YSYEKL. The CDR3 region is CASSQEWLSSYNSPLHF. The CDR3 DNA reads TGCGCCAGCAGCCAAGAATGGTTGAGCTCCTATAATTCACCCCTCCACTTT.

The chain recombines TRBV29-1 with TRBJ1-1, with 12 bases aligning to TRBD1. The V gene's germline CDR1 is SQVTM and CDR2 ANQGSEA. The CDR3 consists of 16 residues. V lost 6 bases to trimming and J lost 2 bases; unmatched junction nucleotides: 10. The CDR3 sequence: CSVQIRDRGLNTEAFF. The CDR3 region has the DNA TGCAGCGTGCAAATCCGGGACAGGGGGCTTAACACTGAAGCTTTCTTT.

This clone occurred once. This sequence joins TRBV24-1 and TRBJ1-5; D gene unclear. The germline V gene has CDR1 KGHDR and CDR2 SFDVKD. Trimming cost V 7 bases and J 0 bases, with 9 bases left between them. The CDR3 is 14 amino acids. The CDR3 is CATSQANSNQPQHF. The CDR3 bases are TGTGCCACCAGCCAGGCAAATAGCAATCAGCCCCAGCATTTT.